This T cell receptor (beta chain) appears in the sequencing data of a study of shared T cell receptors in the human thymus. The table came from immunoSEQ multiplex PCR; TCRdb's copy has only in-frame clones and leaves some out. The data contain over 450,000 clones, approximately 80% of them singletons. Germline V gives CDR1 LNHNV, CDR2 YYDKDF (reference sequence). The CDR3 covers 18 residues. V was pared by 3 bases and J by 2 bases, with 7 bases of the junction left unmatched. The sample was also linked to a second study, of human thymus T cells.

This chain joins TRBV15 and TRBJ2-2, with TRBD2 matching 12 bases. This sequence originates from a boy younger than two with a congenital heart defect. The sample comprised thymocytes. The CDR3 region is CATSRFRLAGENTGELFF. The CDR3 DNA follows: TGTGCCACCAGCAGGTTTCGACTAGCGGGAGAAAACACCGGGGAGCTGTTTTTT.